This T cell receptor beta chain emerged from a study of CD8 T cells in Susac syndrome. Roughly 0.45 to 1 ug RNA was reverse transcribed with random hexamers. TCR beta CDR3 was amplified by immunoSEQ multiplex PCR. This amplification extended across 54 Vbeta and 13 Jbeta segments. One entry per CDR3 protein, called by TCRdb with MiXCR from the immunoSEQ multiplex PCR reads. Seen here are around 280,000 distinct CDR3 sequences, 90% to 95% observed once, and the top ten hold approximately 0.065%. CDR1 and CDR2 from the germline V gene are SGHNT and YYREEE (reference sequence). The length of the CDR3 is 15 residues. The V and J ends lost 1 base and 1 base respectively, with 9 bases between them. The T cells that were sequenced for TCR beta were CD8+ and CD4+ cells from blood. It was treatment-naive patients with stable or active relapsing-remitting disease who made up the multiple sclerosis controls.

This sequence joins TRBV5-4 and TRBJ1-3; weak D call: TRBD1 (5 bases). This clonotype was sampled from a human donor with multiple sclerosis. Material for sequencing was CD4+ T cells from PBMCs. CDR3 loop: CASSLWGGSGNTIYF. The CDR3 DNA reads as TGTGCCAGCAGCTTGTGGGGGGGGTCTGGAAACACCATATATTTT.